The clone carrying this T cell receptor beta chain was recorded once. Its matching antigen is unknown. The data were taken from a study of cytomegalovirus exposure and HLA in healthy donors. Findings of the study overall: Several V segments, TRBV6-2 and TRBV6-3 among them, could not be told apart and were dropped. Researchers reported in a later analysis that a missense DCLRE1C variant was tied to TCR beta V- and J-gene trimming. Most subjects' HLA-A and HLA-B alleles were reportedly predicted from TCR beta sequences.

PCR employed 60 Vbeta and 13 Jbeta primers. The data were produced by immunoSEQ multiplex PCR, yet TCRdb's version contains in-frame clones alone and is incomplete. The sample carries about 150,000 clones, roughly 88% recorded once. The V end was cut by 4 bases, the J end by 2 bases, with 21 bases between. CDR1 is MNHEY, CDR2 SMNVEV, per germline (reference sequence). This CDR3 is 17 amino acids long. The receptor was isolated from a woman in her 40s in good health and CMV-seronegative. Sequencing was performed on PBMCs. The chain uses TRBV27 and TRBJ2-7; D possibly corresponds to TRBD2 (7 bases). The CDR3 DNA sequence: TGTGCCAGCAGTTCTCGCTTGGGGGGGCTTATGACCTACGAGCAGTACTTC. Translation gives CASSSRLGGLMTYEQYF.